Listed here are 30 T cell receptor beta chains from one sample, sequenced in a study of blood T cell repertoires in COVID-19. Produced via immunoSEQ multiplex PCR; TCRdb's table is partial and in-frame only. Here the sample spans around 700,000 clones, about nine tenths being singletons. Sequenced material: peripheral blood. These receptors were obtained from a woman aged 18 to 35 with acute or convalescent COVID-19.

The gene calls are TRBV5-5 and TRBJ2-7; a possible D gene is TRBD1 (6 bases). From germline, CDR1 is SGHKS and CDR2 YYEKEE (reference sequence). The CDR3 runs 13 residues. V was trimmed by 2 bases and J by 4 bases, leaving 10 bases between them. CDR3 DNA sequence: TGTGCCAGCAGCTTTGGGGGCCCATACGAGCAGTACTTC. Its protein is CASSFGGPYEQYF.

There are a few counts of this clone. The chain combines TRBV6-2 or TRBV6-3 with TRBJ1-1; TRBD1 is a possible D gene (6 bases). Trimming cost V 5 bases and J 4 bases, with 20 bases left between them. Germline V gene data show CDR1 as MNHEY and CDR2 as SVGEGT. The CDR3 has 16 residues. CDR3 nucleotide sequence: TGTGCCAGCAGTCCCCGGGACATCACTGGGGGCACTGAAGCTTTCTTT. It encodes CASSPRDITGGTEAFF.

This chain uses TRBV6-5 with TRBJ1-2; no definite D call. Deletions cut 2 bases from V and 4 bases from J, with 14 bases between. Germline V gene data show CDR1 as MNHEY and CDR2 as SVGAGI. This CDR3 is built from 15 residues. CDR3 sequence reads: CASSYGPGKGYGYTF. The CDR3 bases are TGTGCCAGCAGTTACGGTCCGGGGAAGGGCTATGGCTACACCTTC.

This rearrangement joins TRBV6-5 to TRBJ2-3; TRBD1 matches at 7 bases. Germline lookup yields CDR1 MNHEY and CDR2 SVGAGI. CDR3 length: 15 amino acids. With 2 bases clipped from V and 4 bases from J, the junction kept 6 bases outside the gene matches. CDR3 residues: CASSYTGDRADTQYF. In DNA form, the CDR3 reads TGTGCCAGCAGTTACACAGGGGATCGGGCAGATACGCAGTATTTT.

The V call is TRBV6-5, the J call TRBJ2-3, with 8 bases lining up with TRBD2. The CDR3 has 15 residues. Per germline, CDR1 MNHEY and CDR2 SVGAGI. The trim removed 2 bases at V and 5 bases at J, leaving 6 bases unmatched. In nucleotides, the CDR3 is TGTGCCAGCAGTTACCGCGGGGGGAGGCGAGATACGCAGTATTTT. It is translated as CASSYRGGRRDTQYF.

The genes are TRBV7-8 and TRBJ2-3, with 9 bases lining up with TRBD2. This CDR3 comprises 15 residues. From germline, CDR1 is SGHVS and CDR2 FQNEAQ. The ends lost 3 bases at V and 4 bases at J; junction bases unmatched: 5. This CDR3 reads CASSFWRGGADTQYF. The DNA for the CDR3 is TGTGCCAGCAGCTTTTGGCGGGGGGGCGCAGATACGCAGTATTTT.

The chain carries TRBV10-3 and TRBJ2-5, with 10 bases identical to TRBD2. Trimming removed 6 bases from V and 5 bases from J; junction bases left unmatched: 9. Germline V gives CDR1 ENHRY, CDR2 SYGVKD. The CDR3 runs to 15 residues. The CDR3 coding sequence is TGTGCCATCAGGTCTAGCGGGGGTCCGGGGGAGACCCAGTACTTC. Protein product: CAIRSSGGPGETQYF.

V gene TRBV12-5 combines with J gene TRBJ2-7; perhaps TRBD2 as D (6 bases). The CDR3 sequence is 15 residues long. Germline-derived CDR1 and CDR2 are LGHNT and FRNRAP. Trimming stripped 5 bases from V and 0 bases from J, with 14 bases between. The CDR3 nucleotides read TGTGCTAGTGGTCCGAGGGACTCCCCCTCCTACGAGCAGTACTTC. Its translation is CASGPRDSPSYEQYF.

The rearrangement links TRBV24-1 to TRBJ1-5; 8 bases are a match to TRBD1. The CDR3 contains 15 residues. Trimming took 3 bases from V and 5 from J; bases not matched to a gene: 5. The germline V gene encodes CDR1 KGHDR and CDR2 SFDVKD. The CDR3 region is CATSDGTGQDQPQHF. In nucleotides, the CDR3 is TGTGCCACCAGTGATGGGACAGGTCAAGATCAGCCCCAGCATTTT.

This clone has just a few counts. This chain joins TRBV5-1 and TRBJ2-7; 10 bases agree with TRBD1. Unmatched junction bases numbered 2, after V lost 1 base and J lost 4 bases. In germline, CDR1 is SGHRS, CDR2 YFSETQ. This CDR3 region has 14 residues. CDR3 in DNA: TGCGCCAGCAGCTTGAGGGACAGGGGTTACGAGCAGTACTTC. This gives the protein CASSLRDRGYEQYF.

This chain's CDR3 is CASSFQGAGEKLFF. The DNA of the CDR3 is TGTGCCAGCAGTTTCCAGGGGGCTGGAGAAAAACTGTTTTTT. J is TRBJ1-4 and V is TRBV7-9; 8 bases align to TRBD1. The CDR3 runs 14 residues. The V segment lost 6 bases and the J segment 8 bases; nucleotides outside the gene matches: 8. Germline V gene data show CDR1 as SEHNR and CDR2 as FQNEAQ (reference sequence).

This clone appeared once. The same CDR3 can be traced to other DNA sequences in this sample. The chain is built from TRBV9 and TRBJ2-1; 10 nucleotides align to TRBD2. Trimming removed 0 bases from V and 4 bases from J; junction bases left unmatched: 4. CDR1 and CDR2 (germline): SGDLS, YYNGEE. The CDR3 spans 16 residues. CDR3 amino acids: CASSVATSGAYNEQFF. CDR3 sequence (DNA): TGTGCCAGCAGCGTAGCTACTAGCGGGGCTTACAATGAGCAGTTCTTC.

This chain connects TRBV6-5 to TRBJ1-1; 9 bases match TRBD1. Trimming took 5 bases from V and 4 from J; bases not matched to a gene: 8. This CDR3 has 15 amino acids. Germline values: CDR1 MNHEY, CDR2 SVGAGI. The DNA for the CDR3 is TGTGCCAGCAGTAAATCACAGGGGGCGAGCACTGAAGCTTTCTTT. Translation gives CASSKSQGASTEAFF.

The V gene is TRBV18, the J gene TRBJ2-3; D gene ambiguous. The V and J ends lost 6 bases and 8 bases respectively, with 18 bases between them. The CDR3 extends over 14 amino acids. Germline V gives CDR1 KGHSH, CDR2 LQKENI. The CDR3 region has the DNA TGTGCCAGCTCCTCCTCCGGGTCCACGGGTACGCAGTATTTT. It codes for CASSSSGSTGTQYF.

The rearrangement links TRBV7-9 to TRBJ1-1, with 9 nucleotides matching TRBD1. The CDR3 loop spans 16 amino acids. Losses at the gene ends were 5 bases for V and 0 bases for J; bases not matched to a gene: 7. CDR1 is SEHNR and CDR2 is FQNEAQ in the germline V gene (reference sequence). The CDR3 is CASSPTGGGMNTEAFF. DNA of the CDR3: TGTGCCAGCAGCCCGACAGGGGGAGGCATGAACACTGAAGCTTTCTTT.

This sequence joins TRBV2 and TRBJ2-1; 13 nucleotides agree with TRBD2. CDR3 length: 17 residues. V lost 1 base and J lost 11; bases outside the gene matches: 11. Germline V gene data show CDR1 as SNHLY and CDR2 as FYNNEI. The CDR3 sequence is CASSEERGLAGVLKQFF. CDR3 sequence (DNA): TGTGCCAGCAGTGAAGAGCGTGGACTAGCGGGGGTATTGAAGCAGTTCTTC.

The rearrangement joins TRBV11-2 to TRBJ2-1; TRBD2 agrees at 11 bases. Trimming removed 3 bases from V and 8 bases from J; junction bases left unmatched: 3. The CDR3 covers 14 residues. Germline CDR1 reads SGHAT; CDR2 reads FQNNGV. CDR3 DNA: TGTGCCAGCAGCTTTAGCGGGGGGGTCGATGAGCAGTTCTTC. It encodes CASSFSGGVDEQFF.

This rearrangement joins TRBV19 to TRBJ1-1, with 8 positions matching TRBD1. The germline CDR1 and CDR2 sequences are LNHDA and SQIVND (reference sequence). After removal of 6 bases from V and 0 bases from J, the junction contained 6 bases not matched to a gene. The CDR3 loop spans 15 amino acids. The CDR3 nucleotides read TGTGCCAGTAGGTCGGACAGGGATATGAACACTGAAGCTTTCTTT. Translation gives CASRSDRDMNTEAFF. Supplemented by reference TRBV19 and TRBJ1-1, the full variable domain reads DGGITQSPKYLFRKEGQNVTLSCEQNLNHDAMYWYRQDPGQGLRLIYYSQIVNDFQKGDIAEGYSVSREKKESFPLTVTSAQKNPTAFYLCASRSDRDMNTEAFFGQGTRLTVV.

The CDR3 protein is CASSPLGDSYEQYF. For the CDR3, the DNA is TGTGCCAGCTCACCACTAGGGGATTCCTACGAGCAGTACTTC. The chain uses TRBV18 and TRBJ2-7; the D gene is possibly TRBD1 (5 bases). V was pared by 1 base and J by 1 base, with 8 bases between. The germline CDR1 and CDR2 sequences are KGHSH and LQKENI. The CDR3 covers 14 residues.

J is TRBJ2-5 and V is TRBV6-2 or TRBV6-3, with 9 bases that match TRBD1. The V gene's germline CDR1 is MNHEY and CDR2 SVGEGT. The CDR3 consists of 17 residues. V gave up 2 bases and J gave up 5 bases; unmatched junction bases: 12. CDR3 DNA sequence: TGTGCCAGCAGTTACCAGGGGCAATTGACAGGGGGGGAGACCCAGTACTTC. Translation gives CASSYQGQLTGGETQYF.

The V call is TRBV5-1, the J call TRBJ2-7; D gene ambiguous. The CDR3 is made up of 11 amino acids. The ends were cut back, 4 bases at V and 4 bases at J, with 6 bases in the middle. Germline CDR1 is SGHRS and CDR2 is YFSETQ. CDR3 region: CASSQEYEQYF. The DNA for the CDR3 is TGCGCCAGCAGCCAAGAGTACGAGCAGTACTTC.

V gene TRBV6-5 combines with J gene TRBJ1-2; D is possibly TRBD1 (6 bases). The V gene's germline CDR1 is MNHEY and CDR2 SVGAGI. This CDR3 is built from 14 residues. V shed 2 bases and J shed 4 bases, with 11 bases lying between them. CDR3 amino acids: CASSYHRVGYGYTF. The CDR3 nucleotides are TGTGCCAGCAGTTACCACAGGGTGGGCTATGGCTACACCTTC.

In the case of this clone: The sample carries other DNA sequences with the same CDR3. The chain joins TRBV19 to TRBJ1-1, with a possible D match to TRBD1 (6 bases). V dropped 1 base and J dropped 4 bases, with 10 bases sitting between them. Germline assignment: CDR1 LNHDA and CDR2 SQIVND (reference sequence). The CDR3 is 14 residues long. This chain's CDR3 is CASSIGGGGTEAFF. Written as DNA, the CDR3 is TGTGCCAGTAGTATAGGAGGGGGTGGCACTGAAGCTTTCTTT. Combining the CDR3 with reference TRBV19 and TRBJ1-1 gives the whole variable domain DGGITQSPKYLFRKEGQNVTLSCEQNLNHDAMYWYRQDPGQGLRLIYYSQIVNDFQKGDIAEGYSVSREKKESFPLTVTSAQKNPTAFYLCASSIGGGGTEAFFGQGTRLTVV.

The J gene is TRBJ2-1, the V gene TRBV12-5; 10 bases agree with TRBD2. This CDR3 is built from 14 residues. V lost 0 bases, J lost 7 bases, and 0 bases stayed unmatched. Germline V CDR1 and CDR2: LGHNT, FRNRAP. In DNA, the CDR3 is TGTGCTAGTGGTTTGGTGGGACTAGCGAATGAGCAGTTCTTC. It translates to CASGLVGLANEQFF.

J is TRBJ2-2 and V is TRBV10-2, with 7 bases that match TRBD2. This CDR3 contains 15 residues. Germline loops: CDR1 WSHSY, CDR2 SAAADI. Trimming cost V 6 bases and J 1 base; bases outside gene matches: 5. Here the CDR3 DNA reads TGCGCCAGCAGGCCCGGGACTAAGAACACCGGGGAGCTGTTTTTT. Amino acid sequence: CASRPGTKNTGELFF.

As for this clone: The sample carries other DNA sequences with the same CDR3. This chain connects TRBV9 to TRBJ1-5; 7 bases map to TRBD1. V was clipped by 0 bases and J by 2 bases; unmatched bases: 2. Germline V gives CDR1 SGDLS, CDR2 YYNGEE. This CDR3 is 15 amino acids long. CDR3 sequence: CASSVDGQGNQPQHF. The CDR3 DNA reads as TGTGCCAGCAGCGTAGACGGACAGGGCAATCAGCCCCAGCATTTT. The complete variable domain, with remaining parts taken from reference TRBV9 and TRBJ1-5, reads DSGVTQTPKHLITATGQRVTLRCSPRSGDLSVYWYQQSLDQGLQFLIQYYNGEERAKGNILERFSAQQFPDLHSELNLSSLELGDSALYFCASSVDGQGNQPQHFGDGTRLSIL.

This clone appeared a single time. The CDR3: CASSLVAGGLVEQFF. The CDR3, as DNA: TGCGCCAGCAGCTTGGTAGCGGGGGGGCTGGTCGAGCAGTTCTTC. The chain links TRBV5-1 to TRBJ2-1; the match to TRBD2 covers 11 bases. After removal of 0 bases from V and 10 bases from J, the junction contained 6 bases not matched to a gene. The V gene's germline CDR1 is SGHRS and CDR2 YFSETQ. This CDR3 spans 15 amino acids.

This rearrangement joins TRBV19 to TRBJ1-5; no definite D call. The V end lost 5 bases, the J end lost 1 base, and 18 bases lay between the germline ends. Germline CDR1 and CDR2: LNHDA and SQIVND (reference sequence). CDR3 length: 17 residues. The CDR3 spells CASSPDFPRSSNQPQHF. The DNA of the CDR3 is TGTGCCAGTAGTCCCGACTTTCCGAGATCCAGCAATCAGCCCCAGCATTTT.

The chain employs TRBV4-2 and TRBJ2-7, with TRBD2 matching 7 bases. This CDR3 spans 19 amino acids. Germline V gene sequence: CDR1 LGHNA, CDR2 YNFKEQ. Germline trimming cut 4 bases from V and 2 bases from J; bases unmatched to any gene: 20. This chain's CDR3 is CASSPRLGGRSGDPYEQYF. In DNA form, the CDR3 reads TGTGCCAGCAGCCCTCGTCTCGGGGGGAGAAGCGGTGACCCCTACGAGCAGTACTTC.

The CDR3 DNA follows: TGTGCCAGCAGTCTGAATCTAGCGGGGGGGCTGTACGAGCAGTACTTC. The encoded protein is CASSLNLAGGLYEQYF. This rearrangement joins TRBV3-1 (or the pseudogene TRBV3-2) to TRBJ2-7, with 12 bases that match TRBD2. Germline V gene lookup returns CDR1 LGHDT and CDR2 YNNKEL (reference sequence). After removal of 6 bases from V and 4 bases from J, the junction contained 10 bases not matched to a gene. This CDR3 contains 16 residues.